The rows below give T cell receptor beta chains drawn from one sample of a study of PD-1 blockade in classical Hodgkin lymphoma. The method was immunoSEQ multiplex PCR; TCRdb's version includes in-frame clones alone and lacks a portion of them. The sample includes about 97,000 clones, around four fifths seen only once; the top ten take more than 10%. The source material was peripheral blood mononuclear cells (PBMCs), sampled at baseline. These receptors originate from a human donor with classical Hodgkin lymphoma. CDR3s include the opening cysteine and the closing phenylalanine or tryptophan. A D gene is named only where the DNA matches it firmly. Expanded clones are given a class, and other clones once, few, many or no size at all.

- - TRBJ1-2 TRBV29-1 TGCAGCGTTTCACTTCTCGGGGGCTACACCTTC CSVSLLGGYTF
TRBD2 - TRBJ2-1 TRBV10-3 TGTGCCATCAGTGAGGGGACTAGCCACAATGAGCAGTTCTTC CAISEGTSHNEQFF
- - TRBJ2-1 TRBV19 TGTGCCAGTAGCTGGGACGGGCGCACCTACAATGAGCAGTTCTTC CASSWDGRTYNEQFF
- few TRBJ1-1 TRBV10-1 TGCGCCAGCACTAGCCAAATGAACACTGAAGCTTTCTTT CASTSQMNTEAFF
TRBD1 few TRBJ1-4 TRBV5-1 TGCGCCAGCAGCGCAAGGACAGGGGTCGGAGAAAAACTGTTTTTT CASSARTGVGEKLFF
TRBD2 - TRBJ2-1 TRBV7-6 TGTGCCAGCAGCATTCCGGGACTAGACAATGAGCAGTTCTTC CASSIPGLDNEQFF
- - TRBJ2-3 TRBV7-2 TGTGCCAGCAGCCTGACGACTAGTAGGGCCTCAGATACGCAGTATTTT CASSLTTSRASDTQYF
- once TRBJ1-6 TRBV2 TGTGCCAGCACTTACGGAGGTTGGGATTCACCCCTCCACTTT CASTYGGWDSPLHF
TRBD2 - TRBJ2-1 TRBV6-4 TGTGCCAGCAGTGACTCGGGACTAGCGGGACAGTTCTTC CASSDSGLAGQFF
- - TRBJ2-1 TRBV4-1 TGCGCCAGCAGCCACCCATTAGGACCGGGGTGGAATGAGCAGTTCTTC CASSHPLGPGWNEQFF
TRBD2 - TRBJ2-3 TRBV28 TGTGCCAGCACCGCAGCGGGAGGTATAGATACGCAGTATTTT CASTAAGGIDTQYF
- - TRBJ1-4 TRBV6-5 TGTGCCAGCAGTGCCGCGGGGGATGAAAAACTGTTTTTT CASSAAGDEKLFF
- - TRBJ2-1 TRBV5-1 TGCGCCAGCAGCTTGGTAGTAGGGAATGAGCAGTTCTTC CASSLVVGNEQFF
TRBD2 - TRBJ2-5 TRBV5-6 TGTGCCAGCAGCTGGTCTAGCGGGAGCTACCCAGCAGCCCAGTACTTC CASSWSSGSYPAAQYF
- - TRBJ2-2 TRBV4-1 TGCGCCAGCAGCCAAGCCCTCCGTCGGGCTACCGGCGGGGAGCTGTTTTTT CASSQALRRATGGELFF
- few TRBJ2-7 TRBV7-3 TGTGCCAGCAGCTTGACGGGGCACGAGCAGTACTTC CASSLTGHEQYF
TRBD2 - TRBJ2-7 TRBV10-3 TGTGCCATCAGTGAAACTAGCGGGAGGAGCTCCTACGAGCAGTACTTC CAISETSGRSSYEQYF
- - TRBJ2-1 TRBV19 TGTGCCAGTAGTAGCCTCCTGTCGAGACTAGTGGGTAATGAGCAGTTCTTC CASSSLLSRLVGNEQFF
- - TRBJ1-1 TRBV5-6 TGTGCCAGCAGCCGGCTGGATTCCGGGAACACTGAAGCTTTCTTT CASSRLDSGNTEAFF
- few TRBJ2-7 TRBV11-3 TGTGCCAGCAGCTCAGGAAGCGGGACAATGCAGTACTTC CASSSGSGTMQYF
- - TRBJ1-6 TRBV20-1 TGCAGCGATTCACCCCTCCACTTT CSDSPLHF
- - TRBJ2-2 TRBV6-8 TGTGCCAGCAGTTCTTCCATCGGGGGGGAGCTGTTTTTT CASSSSIGGELFF
- - TRBJ1-1 TRBV19 TGTGCCAGTGTGCGGAGCTTAAACACTGAAGCTTTCTTT CASVRSLNTEAFF
- - TRBJ2-1 TRBV7-8 TGTGCCAGCAGCCCGAATACACCCTCATACAATGAGCAGTTCTTC CASSPNTPSYNEQFF
- - TRBJ2-1 TRBV5-8 TGTGCCAGCAGCTTAGGGGAGACTAGCTACAATGAGCAGTTCTTC CASSLGETSYNEQFF
- - TRBJ2-7 TRBV7-8 TGTGCCAGCAGCTTAGTTGTGGACCTCTGGGGGGAGCAGTACTTC CASSLVVDLWGEQYF
- - TRBJ2-5 TRBV30 TGTGCCTGGAGGTATACTGGCGTCGAGACCCAGTACTTC CAWRYTGVETQYF
- once TRBJ2-6 TRBV19 TGTGCCAGTAGTATATGGGGCAGGGAGGTGGTCGGGGCCAACGTCCTGACTTTC CASSIWGREVVGANVLTF
- - TRBJ2-3 TRBV5-4 TGTGCCAGCAGCTTGCAGCAGGGTAGCACAGATACGCAGTATTTT CASSLQQGSTDTQYF
TRBD1 - TRBJ2-3 TRBV27 TGTGCCAGCAGTTTATCGGGGGGCACAGGGGGTACGCAGTATTTT CASSLSGGTGGTQYF
- once TRBJ1-3 TRBV6-1 TGTGCCAGCAGGGATCGAAACACCATATATTTT CASRDRNTIYF
- - TRBJ1-2 TRBV5-4 TGTGCCAGCAGCCTGGACCCTTCCTGGGGCTACACCTTC CASSLDPSWGYTF
- - TRBJ2-5 TRBV5-4 TGTGCCAGCAGCTTGAGGGGCGGGGAGACCCAGTACTTC CASSLRGGETQYF
TRBD2 - TRBJ2-1 TRBV7-9 TGTGCCAGCAGCCTGGGACTAGCGGGAGGTAGGGGGAACTACAATGAGCAGTTCTTC CASSLGLAGGRGNYNEQFF
TRBD2 - TRBJ2-1 TRBV10-2 TGCGCCAGCAGTGGCTTCGGGACTAGGGGCTACAATGAGCAGTTCTTC CASSGFGTRGYNEQFF
- - TRBJ2-7 TRBV12-5 TGTGCTAGTGGTTTGGGCCGGATTTACGAGCAGTACTTC CASGLGRIYEQYF
- few TRBJ1-1 TRBV5-1 TGCGCCAGCAGCGTAACGGGACACCTGAACACTGAAGCTTTCTTT CASSVTGHLNTEAFF
- - TRBJ2-2 TRBV7-2 TGTGCCAGCAGCCGGGACTCTAACACCGGGGAGCTGTTTTTT CASSRDSNTGELFF
TRBD1 - TRBJ1-1 TRBV19 TGTGCCAGTAGAACCCAGGGGGCCAAGAACACTGAAGCTTTCTTT CASRTQGAKNTEAFF
TRBD2 - TRBJ2-3 TRBV9 TGTGCCACCTCTAGCGGGAGGGCGACAGATACGCAGTATTTT CATSSGRATDTQYF
- - TRBJ2-1 TRBV2 TGTGCCAGCAGTTTACTCGGGGGCTACAATGAGCAGTTCTTC CASSLLGGYNEQFF